What follows are 13 T cell receptor beta chains derived from one specimen sequenced in a study of T cell repertoires in cytomegalovirus infection. The antigens of these receptors remain unknown. TCRdb redid the calling of the reads with MiXCR, one entry per CDR3 protein. This table has 90,000 to 120,000 distinct CDR3 sequences, 42% appearing once. Sequenced here: CD8+ T cells from cultured PBMCs, sampled from culture after CMV antigen stimulation. The receptors originated from a human donor in good health (CMV status not recorded). Some clones in this sample may be carry-over from other donors' samples.

With regard to this clonotype: Germline is not matched at one junction end, which may reflect a read error. The V and J genes are TRBV5-6 and TRBJ2-1; TRBD2 aligns across 13 bases. Germline V gene data show CDR1 as SGHDT and CDR2 as YYEEEE. CDR3 size: 16 residues. The CDR3 DNA reads TGTGCCAGCAGCTTGGCTCCGGGACTAGCGGGGTCCCGATGGATCTTC. It translates to CASSLAPGLAGSRWIF.

This clonotype was observed a few times. The rearrangement joins TRBV7-6 to TRBJ2-1, with TRBD2 as a possible D gene (6 bases). The CDR3 extends over 12 amino acids. The germline V gene encodes CDR1 SGHVS and CDR2 FNYEAQ. Trimming pared 5 bases from V and 6 bases from J, leaving 8 bases between. CDR3 bases: TGTGCCAGCAGCCTGACTAGCAATGAGCAGTTCTTC. Protein sequence: CASSLTSNEQFF.

This clonotype has a single count. The chain is built from TRBV7-4 and TRBJ2-1; TRBD1 aligns across 7 bases. V was clipped by 3 bases and J by 0 bases; unmatched bases: 5. Germline assignment: CDR1 SGHVT and CDR2 SQSDAQ. The CDR3 totals 16 residues. The CDR3 bases are TGTGCCAGCAGCTTGGTGACAGGGATCTCCTACAATGAGCAGTTCTTC. It yields the protein CASSLVTGISYNEQFF.

This clonotype has ten or more counts. The chain is built from TRBV19 and TRBJ2-1; unclear D gene. Germline lookup yields CDR1 LNHDA and CDR2 SQIVND (reference sequence). V lost 1 base and J 3 bases, leaving 4 bases between the germline ends. There are 13 residues in the CDR3. The CDR3 here is CASSIADYNEQFF. The CDR3 DNA reads as TGTGCCAGTAGTATAGCGGACTACAATGAGCAGTTCTTC. Using reference TRBV19 and TRBJ2-1 for the parts outside the CDR3, the full variable domain is DGGITQSPKYLFRKEGQNVTLSCEQNLNHDAMYWYRQDPGQGLRLIYYSQIVNDFQKGDIAEGYSVSREKKESFPLTVTSAQKNPTAFYLCASSIADYNEQFFGPGTRLTVL.

The chain combines TRBV6-1 with TRBJ2-7, with a weak D call TRBD2 (6 bases). The germline CDR1 and CDR2 sequences are MNHNS and SASEGT. This CDR3 region has 13 residues. Trimming removed 8 bases at V and 0 bases at J, with 11 bases between. CDR3 region: CASGGLSSYEQYF. The DNA for the CDR3 is TGTGCCAGCGGGGGACTTAGCTCCTACGAGCAGTACTTC.

This clonotype was picked up a small number of times. The rearrangement joins TRBV7-8 to TRBJ1-1; TRBD1 is a possible D gene (6 bases). The germline gives CDR1 SGHVS, CDR2 FQNEAQ. V shed 5 bases and J shed 1 base, with 14 bases lying between them. The CDR3 length is 15 residues. CDR3 coding DNA: TGTGCCAGCAGCCGAAACAGGGATGCGAACACTGAAGCTTTCTTT. Its translation: CASSRNRDANTEAFF.

The V gene is TRBV9, the J gene TRBJ1-2; 7 bases are a match to TRBD1. The CDR3 extends over 13 amino acids. CDR1 SGDLS and CDR2 YYNGEE come from the germline V gene. Germline trimming cut 0 bases from V and 12 bases from J; bases unmatched to any gene: 8. The CDR3 region has the DNA TGTGCCAGCAGCGTAGTCAGGGGGGAGGATGACACCTTC. Translating gives CASSVVRGEDDTF.

This clonotype was counted at least ten times. The rearrangement joins TRBV4-1 to TRBJ2-1, with TRBD2 matching over 11 bases. Looked up from germline, CDR1 is MGHRA and CDR2 is YSYEKL. With 4 bases clipped from V and 7 bases from J, the junction kept 6 bases outside the gene matches. This CDR3 region has 15 residues. The CDR3 loop reads CASSLSSGGPNEQFF. DNA of the CDR3: TGCGCCAGCAGCCTTTCTAGCGGGGGGCCTAATGAGCAGTTCTTC.

The chain has TRBV12-3 or TRBV12-4 and TRBJ2-7; D unclear. The CDR3 sequence is 14 residues long. V shed 3 bases and J shed 2 bases, with 11 bases lying between them. CDR3 region: CASSLSASTYEQYF. DNA of the CDR3: TGTGCCAGCAGTTTGTCGGCGTCGACCTACGAGCAGTACTTC.

In its sample, this clonotype was seen a few times. The chain uses TRBV27 and TRBJ2-1; D remains unclear. From germline, CDR1 is MNHEY and CDR2 SMNVEV (reference sequence). This CDR3 has 16 amino acids. V was shortened by 5 bases and J by 0 bases, with 14 bases between the two germline ends. CDR3 nucleotides: TGTGCCAGCAGTCCACTCACAGTAAGCTCCTACAATGAGCAGTTCTTC. This sequence encodes CASSPLTVSSYNEQFF.

V and J are TRBV4-1 and TRBJ2-3; TRBD2 might be the D (5 bases). Germline CDR1 reads MGHRA; CDR2 reads YSYEKL. CDR3 length: 15 residues. Trimming took off 3 bases at V and 3 bases at J, with 13 bases between the two ends. DNA for the CDR3: TGCGCCAGCAGCCAGAACTTACGGGGAACAGATACGCAGTATTTT. Translating gives CASSQNLRGTDTQYF.

Only a few counts were recorded for this clonotype. The CDR3 here is CASSPGDRVGEKLFF. DNA of the CDR3: TGTGCCAGCAGCCCTGGGGACAGGGTGGGCGAAAAACTGTTTTTT. V gene TRBV3-1 combines with J gene TRBJ1-4, with 9 positions matching TRBD1. V shed 4 bases, J shed 8 bases, and the junction held 8 bases outside the gene matches. CDR3 length: 15 residues. Germline assignment: CDR1 LGHDT and CDR2 YNNKEL (reference sequence).

This chain links TRBV6-1 with TRBJ2-7; unclear D gene. Trimming shortened V by 3 bases and J by 3 bases, and 15 bases separated the two germline ends. CDR1 and CDR2 (germline): MNHNS, SASEGT. This CDR3 spans 15 amino acids. The CDR3 nucleotides are TGTGCCAGCAGTGAGACCCTAGGACCGGTCTACGAGCAGTACTTC. It is translated as CASSETLGPVYEQYF.